One sample yielded the 26 T cell receptor beta chains listed below, sequenced in a study of CD8 T cells in ankylosing spondylitis. TCRdb re-called the 5' RACE reads with MiXCR, one entry per CDR3 protein. The sample yields more than 35,000 distinct CDR3 sequences, roughly 2.6% seen once. The sample comprised blood, either unsorted or a sorted T cell fraction (not recorded which). These TCRs come from a male donor with ankylosing spondylitis or in good health (not recorded which).

In this sample, this clonotype turned up many times. This chain connects TRBV9 to TRBJ2-5, with 9 bases that match TRBD2. This CDR3 contains 16 residues. Germline-derived CDR1 and CDR2 are SGDLS and YYNGEE. Trimming took 0 bases from V and 1 from J; bases not matched to a gene: 4. This chain's CDR3 is CASSVGPSGVQETQYF. DNA of the CDR3: TGTGCCAGCAGCGTAGGCCCTAGCGGGGTCCAAGAGACCCAGTACTTC.

This clonotype was observed at least ten times. The chain carries TRBV9 and TRBJ2-7; D call uncertain. Germline V CDR1 and CDR2: SGDLS, YYNGEE. CDR3 length equals 13 residues. Trimming took 3 bases from V and 5 from J, leaving 12 bases between them. The CDR3 loop reads CASSARLTDEQYF. In nucleotides, the CDR3 is TGTGCCAGCAGCGCCAGGTTAACCGACGAGCAGTACTTC.

The chain carries TRBV9 and TRBJ2-3; D gene ambiguous. The germline V and J ends were trimmed by 4 bases and 1 base, with 19 bases remaining between them. CDR1 SGDLS and CDR2 YYNGEE come from the germline V gene. The CDR3 spans 17 residues. The CDR3 sequence is CASSPRLLGIGTDTQYF. The CDR3 bases are TGTGCCAGCAGCCCCCGTCTCTTGGGGATTGGCACAGATACGCAGTATTTT. The full variable domain, completed using reference TRBV9 and TRBJ2-3, is DSGVTQTPKHLITATGQRVTLRCSPRSGDLSVYWYQQSLDQGLQFLIQYYNGEERAKGNILERFSAQQFPDLHSELNLSSLELGDSALYFCASSPRLLGIGTDTQYFGPGTRLTVL.

The sample holds many counts of this clonotype. V gene TRBV9 combines with J gene TRBJ2-7; possible D gene TRBD1, 5 bases. Germline V gene lookup returns CDR1 SGDLS and CDR2 YYNGEE. Between the trimmed V and J ends, which lost 3 bases and 6 bases, there was a span of 10 bases. The CDR3 has 12 amino acids. The CDR3 DNA sequence: TGTGCCAGCAGCGCCAGGGAAGGCGAGCAGTACTTC. It translates to CASSAREGEQYF.

This clonotype was counted many times. V gene TRBV9 combines with J gene TRBJ2-3, with 8 bases aligning to TRBD2. The trim removed 3 bases at V and 6 bases at J, leaving 6 bases unmatched. This CDR3 is 14 amino acids long. Germline V gene lookup returns CDR1 SGDLS and CDR2 YYNGEE. CDR3 protein: CASSASGSPDTQYF. The CDR3 DNA reads as TGTGCCAGCAGCGCCAGCGGGAGCCCCGATACGCAGTATTTT.

In this sample, this clonotype turned up many times. This sequence joins TRBV9 and TRBJ2-1, with 10 bases fitting TRBD2. V lost 0 bases to trimming and J lost 4 bases; unmatched junction nucleotides: 13. Germline assignment: CDR1 SGDLS and CDR2 YYNGEE. The CDR3 length is 19 residues. Written as DNA, the CDR3 is TGTGCCAGCAGCGTAGTGGGACTAGCGTCCTCGGGGGGTTACAATGAGCAGTTCTTC. Encoded protein: CASSVVGLASSGGYNEQFF.

This clonotype appeared many times. The CDR3 nucleotides are TGTGCCAGCAGCGTAGGATACAGGGTTAGCACAGATACGCAGTATTTT. Translating it yields CASSVGYRVSTDTQYF. The chain couples TRBV9 to TRBJ2-3; a weak D match, TRBD1 (6 bases). Trimming shortened V by 0 bases and J by 0 bases, and 11 bases separated the two germline ends. The CDR3 is 16 amino acids. Germline V gives CDR1 SGDLS, CDR2 YYNGEE. The full variable domain, its missing parts supplied by reference TRBV9 and TRBJ2-3, is DSGVTQTPKHLITATGQRVTLRCSPRSGDLSVYWYQQSLDQGLQFLIQYYNGEERAKGNILERFSAQQFPDLHSELNLSSLELGDSALYFCASSVGYRVSTDTQYFGPGTRLTVL.

Ten or more counts support this clonotype. CDR3 sequence reads: CASSVGDGISYEQYF. The CDR3 bases are TGTGCCAGCAGCGTAGGAGACGGGATCTCCTACGAGCAGTACTTC. This chain uses TRBV9 with TRBJ2-7, with a tentative D call TRBD2 (5 bases). V gave up 0 bases and J gave up 0 bases, with 10 bases separating them. The CDR3 is 15 residues long. The V gene's germline CDR1 is SGDLS and CDR2 YYNGEE.

This clonotype was counted between two and nine times. V gene TRBV9 combines with J gene TRBJ1-2; tentatively, D is TRBD1 (5 bases). The CDR3 covers 16 residues. V lost 0 bases and J 8 bases, leaving 20 bases between the germline ends. Germline-derived CDR1 and CDR2 are SGDLS and YYNGEE. CDR3 loop: CASSVDGVRGTRGYTF. The DNA for the CDR3 is TGTGCCAGCAGCGTAGATGGGGTTAGGGGAACGAGGGGCTACACCTTC. Variable domain in full (rest from reference TRBV9 and TRBJ1-2): DSGVTQTPKHLITATGQRVTLRCSPRSGDLSVYWYQQSLDQGLQFLIQYYNGEERAKGNILERFSAQQFPDLHSELNLSSLELGDSALYFCASSVDGVRGTRGYTFGSGTRLTVV.

This clonotype was counted ten times or more. The chain joins TRBV9 to TRBJ1-6; D is unclear. The V gene lost 0 bases and the J gene lost 7 bases, with 5 bases spanning the gap. Germline-derived CDR1 and CDR2 are SGDLS and YYNGEE. CDR3 length: 13 residues. The CDR3 region is CASSVEGNSPLHF. The CDR3 nucleotides are TGTGCCAGCAGCGTAGAGGGCAATTCACCCCTCCACTTT.

This clonotype was detected many times. The chain couples TRBV9 to TRBJ2-5; 7 bases match TRBD2. This CDR3 has 16 residues. The V and J ends lost 0 bases and 3 bases, in that order; junction bases with no gene match: 8. From germline, CDR1 is SGDLS and CDR2 YYNGEE. CDR3 loop: CASSVGGGSGKETQYF. The DNA for the CDR3 is TGTGCCAGCAGCGTAGGTGGCGGGAGTGGGAAAGAGACCCAGTACTTC. Looking up the rest from reference TRBV9 and TRBJ2-5 gives the full variable domain: DSGVTQTPKHLITATGQRVTLRCSPRSGDLSVYWYQQSLDQGLQFLIQYYNGEERAKGNILERFSAQQFPDLHSELNLSSLELGDSALYFCASSVGGGSGKETQYFGPGTRLLVL.

This clonotype was picked up many times. CDR3 amino acids: CASSATGRTGELFF. DNA for the CDR3: TGTGCCAGCAGCGCGACAGGGCGGACCGGGGAGCTGTTTTTT. The rearrangement joins TRBV9 to TRBJ2-2; 7 nucleotides agree with TRBD1. V was pared by 3 bases and J by 5 bases, with 4 bases of the junction left unmatched. CDR3 length: 14 amino acids. Germline values: CDR1 SGDLS, CDR2 YYNGEE.

In this sample, this clonotype turned up many times. J is TRBJ2-3 and V is TRBV9; 9 bases line up with TRBD2. Trimming cost V 4 bases and J 6 bases; bases outside gene matches: 12. There are 16 residues in the CDR3. Germline CDR1 is SGDLS and CDR2 is YYNGEE. The CDR3 spells CASSPWGSGSWDTQYF. DNA for the CDR3: TGTGCCAGCAGCCCTTGGGGTAGCGGGAGTTGGGATACGCAGTATTTT.

By share, this clonotype counts as medium-sized (0.01 to 0.1%). The chain recombines TRBV9 with TRBJ2-3; D uncertain. V was clipped by 0 bases and J by 6 bases, with 5 bases between them. The CDR3 runs to 12 residues. The germline CDR1 and CDR2 sequences are SGDLS and YYNGEE. For the CDR3, the DNA is TGTGCCAGCAGCGTAGGTGTCGATACGCAGTATTTT. Translation: CASSVGVDTQYF.

This clonotype was detected ten times or more. This chain uses TRBV9 with TRBJ2-3; no firm D call. The germline CDR1 and CDR2 sequences are SGDLS and YYNGEE. This CDR3 is built from 15 residues. Trimming removed 0 bases from V and 1 base from J, with 9 bases in between. The CDR3 DNA reads as TGTGCCAGCAGCGTAGTATCCGCTGGCACAGATACGCAGTATTTT. This codes for CASSVVSAGTDTQYF. Together with reference TRBV9 and TRBJ2-3, the CDR3 gives the full variable domain: DSGVTQTPKHLITATGQRVTLRCSPRSGDLSVYWYQQSLDQGLQFLIQYYNGEERAKGNILERFSAQQFPDLHSELNLSSLELGDSALYFCASSVVSAGTDTQYFGPGTRLTVL.

This clonotype has ten or more counts. The chain combines TRBV9 with TRBJ1-2; D unclear. The germline V gene has CDR1 SGDLS and CDR2 YYNGEE. The V gene lost 0 bases and the J gene lost 4 bases, with 7 bases spanning the gap. The CDR3 sequence is 13 residues long. This CDR3 is CASSVVEGYGYTF. In DNA form, the CDR3 reads TGTGCCAGCAGCGTAGTTGAGGGCTATGGCTACACCTTC.

This clonotype has ten or more counts. The J gene is TRBJ1-4, the V gene TRBV9, with 8 positions matching TRBD1. The CDR3 consists of 15 residues. CDR1 and CDR2 from the germline V gene are SGDLS and YYNGEE. Losses at the gene ends were 4 bases for V and 2 bases for J; bases not matched to a gene: 4. The CDR3 loop reads CASSTRTGTNEKLFF. DNA of the CDR3: TGTGCCAGCAGCACTCGGACAGGGACTAATGAAAAACTGTTTTTT.

This clonotype was picked up many times. The chain couples TRBV9 to TRBJ1-2; the D is unclear. The CDR3 sequence is 13 residues long. CDR1 and CDR2 from the germline V gene are SGDLS and YYNGEE. V dropped 3 bases and J dropped 7 bases, with 13 bases sitting between them. CDR3 in amino acids: CASSARTVGGYTF. For the CDR3, the DNA is TGTGCCAGCAGCGCCCGTACCGTCGGTGGCTACACCTTC.

This clonotype occurred many times. V usage is TRBV9 and J usage is TRBJ2-5; the match to TRBD1 covers 8 bases. The V segment lost 4 bases and the J segment 5 bases; nucleotides outside the gene matches: 10. The CDR3 is 15 residues long. The germline V gene has CDR1 SGDLS and CDR2 YYNGEE. Here the CDR3 reads CASSSTGTGWETQYF. Written as DNA, the CDR3 is TGTGCCAGCAGCTCAACCGGGACAGGATGGGAGACCCAGTACTTC.

This clonotype was picked up many times. The V and J genes are TRBV9 and TRBJ2-1, with 9 positions matching TRBD2. Trimming at V came to 4 bases and at J to 3 bases, leaving 5 bases not matched to a gene. Germline assignment: CDR1 SGDLS and CDR2 YYNGEE. This CDR3 contains 15 residues. The CDR3 coding sequence is TGTGCCAGCAGCCCTCTAGCGGGAAACTACAATGAGCAGTTCTTC. Its protein product is CASSPLAGNYNEQFF.

This clonotype was seen ten or more times. This chain uses TRBV9 with TRBJ2-2; D uncertain. CDR3 length: 15 amino acids. V lost 2 bases and J 2 bases, leaving 10 bases between the germline ends. Germline CDR1 and CDR2: SGDLS and YYNGEE. CDR3 in amino acids: CASSVGQLNTGELFF. Written as DNA, the CDR3 is TGTGCCAGCAGCGTGGGCCAGCTTAACACCGGGGAGCTGTTTTTT.

A word on this clonotype: A read error may be the cause here, since a much bigger clone is one base away. The CDR3 loop is CASSVLGTANTGELFF. As DNA, the CDR3 is TGTGCCAGCAGCGTACTGGGGACAGCCAACACCGGGGAGCTGTTTTTT. The chain is built from TRBV9 and TRBJ2-2, with 7 bases fitting TRBD1. Germline values: CDR1 SGDLS, CDR2 YYNGEE. With 1 base clipped from V and 2 bases from J, the junction kept 5 bases outside the gene matches. The CDR3 spans 16 residues.

In its sample, this clonotype was seen many times. The chain recombines TRBV9 with TRBJ2-7; possibly TRBD2 for D (6 bases). Germline assignment: CDR1 SGDLS and CDR2 YYNGEE. The CDR3 consists of 15 residues. Trimming shortened V by 0 bases and J by 6 bases, and 16 bases separated the two germline ends. CDR3 region: CASSVGASATLEQYF. The CDR3 nucleotides are TGTGCCAGCAGCGTAGGGGCTAGCGCCACCCTCGAGCAGTACTTC.

In this sample, this clonotype turned up many times. The gene calls are TRBV9 and TRBJ2-3; maybe TRBD2 (6 bases). Looked up from germline, CDR1 is SGDLS and CDR2 is YYNGEE. The CDR3 length is 17 residues. Trimming pared 2 bases from V and 4 bases from J, leaving 20 bases between. The CDR3 bases are TGTGCCAGCAGCGTGAGGCGGGACCCCAGAACCTCAGATACGCAGTATTTT. Translating it yields CASSVRRDPRTSDTQYF.

This clonotype was counted ten times or more. This CDR3 is CASSVLAADTQYF. Written as DNA, the CDR3 is TGTGCCAGCAGCGTACTAGCGGCAGATACGCAGTATTTT. The chain is built from TRBV9 and TRBJ2-3; 7 bases are shared with TRBD2. Trimming cost V 1 base and J 4 bases; bases outside gene matches: 0. The germline V gene has CDR1 SGDLS and CDR2 YYNGEE. The CDR3 spans 13 residues.

This clonotype has a count of ten or more. V gene TRBV9 combines with J gene TRBJ2-7; the match to TRBD2 covers 8 bases. Germline loops: CDR1 SGDLS, CDR2 YYNGEE. The CDR3 is made up of 16 amino acids. The V and J ends lost 4 bases and 2 bases, in that order; junction bases with no gene match: 11. CDR3 sequence: CASSIRGEREPYEQYF. In DNA, the CDR3 is TGTGCCAGCAGCATCAGAGGGGAGCGGGAGCCCTACGAGCAGTACTTC.